A selection of T cell receptor beta chains follows, all from one sample in a study of cytomegalovirus exposure and HLA in healthy donors. This table comes from immunoSEQ multiplex PCR, and its TCRdb copy is limited to in-frame clones, with some not included. This sample yields about 100,000 clones, of which about 79% are seen a single time; under 6.5% belongs to the top ten. The source material was PBMCs. All receptors derive from a man in his sixties in good health and CMV-seropositive. Both conserved end residues are part of each CDR3. A D gene is named only where the DNA matches it firmly. Size is stated for part of the rows, as once, few or many counts, or as a class when the clone is expanded.

clone size: NA; D gene: NA; J gene: TRBJ1-5; V gene: TRBV29-1; CDR3 protein: CSVEGQGNQPQHF; CDR3 DNA: TGCAGCGTGGAAGGTCAGGGGAATCAGCCCCAGCATTTT
clone size: NA; D gene: TRBD1; J gene: TRBJ1-4; V gene: TRBV7-9; CDR3 protein: CASSLRTGRNEKLFF; CDR3 DNA: TGTGCCAGCAGCCTCCGGACAGGAAGGAATGAAAAACTGTTTTTT
clone size: NA; D gene: TRBD1; J gene: TRBJ1-1; V gene: TRBV6-5; CDR3 protein: CASSYSTRQGYAAFF; CDR3 DNA: TGTGCCAGCAGTTACTCGACGAGACAGGGGTACGCGGCTTTCTTT
clone size: NA; D gene: NA; J gene: TRBJ2-1; V gene: TRBV6-5; CDR3 protein: CASSLLPGSYNEQFF; CDR3 DNA: TGTGCCAGCAGTCTCCTCCCGGGGTCCTACAATGAGCAGTTCTTC
clone size: NA; D gene: NA; J gene: TRBJ1-2; V gene: TRBV23-1; CDR3 protein: CASSQPNRFPNYGYTF; CDR3 DNA: TGCGCCAGCAGTCAACCAAACAGGTTTCCTAACTATGGCTACACCTTC
clone size: NA; D gene: NA; J gene: TRBJ2-2; V gene: TRBV7-2; CDR3 protein: CASSSTGELFF; CDR3 DNA: TGTGCCAGCTCTTCCACCGGGGAGCTGTTTTTT
clone size: NA; D gene: NA; J gene: TRBJ1-2; V gene: TRBV19; CDR3 protein: CASSDEEGYGYTF; CDR3 DNA: TGTGCCAGTAGTGATGAGGAAGGATATGGCTACACCTTC
clone size: NA; D gene: NA; J gene: TRBJ2-3; V gene: TRBV6-6; CDR3 protein: CASSYTEADTQYF; CDR3 DNA: TGTGCCAGCAGTTACACGGAGGCAGATACGCAGTATTTT
clone size: NA; D gene: TRBD2; J gene: TRBJ2-1; V gene: TRBV10-3; CDR3 protein: CAISAAGQRGNNEQFF; CDR3 DNA: TGTGCCATCAGTGCCGCAGGGCAGCGGGGAAACAATGAGCAGTTCTTC
clone size: few; D gene: NA; J gene: TRBJ2-1; V gene: TRBV6-5; CDR3 protein: CASSYFPKKYNEQFF; CDR3 DNA: TGTGCCAGCAGTTACTTCCCTAAAAAGTACAATGAGCAGTTCTTC
clone size: NA; D gene: TRBD1; J gene: TRBJ1-3; V gene: TRBV7-4; CDR3 protein: CASSFENSGTGNRNTIYF; CDR3 DNA: TGTGCCAGCAGCTTCGAAAATTCCGGGACAGGGAACAGGAACACCATATATTTT
clone size: once; D gene: NA; J gene: TRBJ1-6; V gene: TRBV7-2; CDR3 protein: CASSGGSGEIRNSPLHF; CDR3 DNA: TGTGCCAGCAGCGGGGGATCGGGGGAAATCAGGAATTCACCCCTCCACTTT
clone size: NA; D gene: NA; J gene: TRBJ1-4; V gene: TRBV10-3; CDR3 protein: CASSYFPPATNEKLFF; CDR3 DNA: TGTGCCAGCAGTTACTTCCCGCCTGCAACTAATGAAAAACTGTTTTTT
clone size: NA; D gene: TRBD2; J gene: TRBJ2-3; V gene: TRBV12-5; CDR3 protein: CASEGLAGRGTDTQYF; CDR3 DNA: TGTGCTAGTGAGGGACTAGCGGGCCGAGGGACAGATACGCAGTATTTT
clone size: NA; D gene: NA; J gene: TRBJ2-1; V gene: TRBV7-2; CDR3 protein: CASSSILRGPLYNEQFF; CDR3 DNA: TGTGCCAGCAGCTCCATTTTGCGGGGGCCCTTATACAATGAGCAGTTCTTC
clone size: NA; D gene: NA; J gene: TRBJ2-7; V gene: TRBV16; CDR3 protein: CASSQSTAGNEDEQYF; CDR3 DNA: TGTGCCAGCAGCCAATCCACCGCCGGAAATGAGGACGAGCAGTACTTC
clone size: NA; D gene: TRBD1; J gene: TRBJ2-1; V gene: TRBV12-5; CDR3 protein: CASAPDRVRDEQFF; CDR3 DNA: TGTGCTAGTGCCCCAGACAGGGTCCGTGATGAGCAGTTCTTC
clone size: NA; D gene: TRBD2; J gene: TRBJ2-7; V gene: TRBV9; CDR3 protein: CASSVGTSGGPLGSEQYF; CDR3 DNA: TGTGCCAGCAGCGTAGGTACTAGCGGGGGGCCCCTAGGATCCGAGCAGTACTTC
clone size: NA; D gene: TRBD1; J gene: TRBJ1-2; V gene: TRBV19; CDR3 protein: CASSPPTPAQGAISGYTF; CDR3 DNA: TGTGCCAGTAGTCCCCCCACCCCCGCCCAGGGGGCGATAAGTGGCTACACCTTC
clone size: NA; D gene: TRBD1; J gene: TRBJ2-1; V gene: TRBV29-1; CDR3 protein: CSVERDRNNEQFF; CDR3 DNA: TGCAGCGTTGAACGGGACAGAAACAATGAGCAGTTCTTC
clone size: NA; D gene: NA; J gene: TRBJ2-7; V gene: TRBV5-1; CDR3 protein: CASSLAVRGEQYF; CDR3 DNA: TGCGCCAGCAGCTTGGCGGTAAGGGGCGAGCAGTACTTC
clone size: NA; D gene: TRBD2; J gene: TRBJ2-3; V gene: TRBV5-1; CDR3 protein: CASSSGLAGGEGTDTQYF; CDR3 DNA: TGCGCCAGCAGCTCGGGACTAGCGGGGGGGGAGGGGACAGATACGCAGTATTTT
clone size: NA; D gene: NA; J gene: TRBJ1-5; V gene: TRBV7-2; CDR3 protein: CASSLDSDYGNQPQHF; CDR3 DNA: TGTGCCAGCAGCTTAGATTCAGATTACGGCAATCAGCCCCAGCATTTT
clone size: NA; D gene: TRBD1; J gene: TRBJ1-2; V gene: TRBV19; CDR3 protein: CASSPRPGQGQDGYTF; CDR3 DNA: TGTGCCAGTAGTCCGCGACCGGGACAGGGGCAGGATGGCTACACCTTC
clone size: NA; D gene: NA; J gene: TRBJ1-6; V gene: TRBV9; CDR3 protein: CASSVAGTSNSPLHF; CDR3 DNA: TGTGCCAGCAGCGTAGCGGGGACAAGCAATTCACCCCTCCACTTT
clone size: NA; D gene: NA; J gene: TRBJ2-1; V gene: TRBV6-1; CDR3 protein: CASCRQVYNEQFF; CDR3 DNA: TGTGCCAGCTGTAGACAGGTCTACAATGAGCAGTTCTTC
clone size: NA; D gene: NA; J gene: TRBJ1-5; V gene: TRBV5-8; CDR3 protein: CASSRTGKGNQPQHF; CDR3 DNA: TGTGCCAGCAGCCGCACGGGAAAGGGCAATCAGCCCCAGCATTTT
clone size: NA; D gene: NA; J gene: TRBJ1-1; V gene: TRBV6-1; CDR3 protein: CASTNLGAGDTEAFF; CDR3 DNA: TGTGCCAGCACAAATCTCGGGGCAGGGGACACTGAAGCTTTCTTT
clone size: few; D gene: NA; J gene: TRBJ1-3; V gene: TRBV7-2; CDR3 protein: CASSLVPDSGNTIYF; CDR3 DNA: TGTGCCAGCAGCTTAGTCCCAGACTCTGGAAACACCATATATTTT
clone size: NA; D gene: NA; J gene: TRBJ2-7; V gene: TRBV13; CDR3 protein: CASSAGYTYEQYF; CDR3 DNA: TGTGCCAGCAGCGCCGGGTATACCTACGAGCAGTACTTC
clone size: NA; D gene: NA; J gene: TRBJ2-3; V gene: TRBV9; CDR3 protein: CASSVGQAPDTQYF; CDR3 DNA: TGTGCCAGCAGCGTAGGGCAGGCACCAGATACGCAGTATTTT
clone size: NA; D gene: NA; J gene: TRBJ1-6; V gene: TRBV7-9; CDR3 protein: CASSLGPLSGNSPLHF; CDR3 DNA: TGTGCCAGCAGCTTGGGCCCGCTCTCCGGTAATTCACCCCTCCACTTT
clone size: NA; D gene: NA; J gene: TRBJ1-2; V gene: TRBV19; CDR3 protein: CASSIGEGFYGYTF; CDR3 DNA: TGTGCCAGTAGTATTGGGGAGGGTTTCTATGGCTACACCTTC
clone size: few; D gene: NA; J gene: TRBJ2-7; V gene: TRBV18; CDR3 protein: CASSPIPPDSEQYF; CDR3 DNA: TGTGCCAGCTCACCTATCCCACCGGACTCCGAGCAGTACTTC
clone size: NA; D gene: TRBD1; J gene: TRBJ1-2; V gene: TRBV2; CDR3 protein: CASSEAGTGRNGYTF; CDR3 DNA: TGTGCCAGCAGTGAAGCTGGGACAGGGAGGAATGGCTACACCTTC
clone size: NA; D gene: NA; J gene: TRBJ2-3; V gene: TRBV9; CDR3 protein: CASSVDSDTQYF; CDR3 DNA: TGTGCCAGCAGCGTCGACAGTGATACGCAGTATTTT
clone size: NA; D gene: TRBD1; J gene: TRBJ2-7; V gene: TRBV19; CDR3 protein: CASSVDRGFSYEQYF; CDR3 DNA: TGTGCCAGTAGTGTGGACAGGGGGTTCTCCTACGAGCAGTACTTC
clone size: once; D gene: NA; J gene: TRBJ1-5; V gene: TRBV12-2; CDR3 protein: CASRLAGRDQPQHF; CDR3 DNA: TGTGCAAGTCGCTTAGCGGGGAGAGATCAGCCCCAGCATTTT
clone size: NA; D gene: NA; J gene: TRBJ2-7; V gene: TRBV5-1; CDR3 protein: CASSPGGQIGAYEQYF; CDR3 DNA: TGCGCCAGCAGCCCCGGGGGACAGATCGGTGCCTACGAGCAGTACTTC
clone size: NA; D gene: NA; J gene: TRBJ2-1; V gene: TRBV5-4; CDR3 protein: CASSFGSGNSYNEQFF; CDR3 DNA: TGTGCCAGCAGCTTCGGGAGCGGAAACTCCTACAATGAGCAGTTCTTC
clone size: NA; D gene: NA; J gene: TRBJ1-5; V gene: TRBV28; CDR3 protein: CASSAGRRNQPQHF; CDR3 DNA: TGTGCCAGCAGTGCGGGACGGCGCAATCAGCCCCAGCATTTT
clone size: NA; D gene: NA; J gene: TRBJ1-1; V gene: TRBV10-3; CDR3 protein: CAISFRTENTEAFF; CDR3 DNA: TGTGCCATCAGCTTCAGGACAGAGAACACTGAAGCTTTCTTT